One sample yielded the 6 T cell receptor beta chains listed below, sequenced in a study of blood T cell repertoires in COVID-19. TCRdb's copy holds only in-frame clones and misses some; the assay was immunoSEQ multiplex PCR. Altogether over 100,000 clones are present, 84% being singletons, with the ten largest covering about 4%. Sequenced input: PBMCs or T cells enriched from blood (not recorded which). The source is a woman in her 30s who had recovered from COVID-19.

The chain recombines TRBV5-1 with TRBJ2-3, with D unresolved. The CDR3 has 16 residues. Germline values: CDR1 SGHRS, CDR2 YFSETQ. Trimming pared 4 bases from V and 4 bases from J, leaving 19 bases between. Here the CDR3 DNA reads TGCGCCAGCAGCCTGGTGAGCCCCCGGGTTGCAGATACGCAGTATTTT. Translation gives CASSLVSPRVADTQYF.

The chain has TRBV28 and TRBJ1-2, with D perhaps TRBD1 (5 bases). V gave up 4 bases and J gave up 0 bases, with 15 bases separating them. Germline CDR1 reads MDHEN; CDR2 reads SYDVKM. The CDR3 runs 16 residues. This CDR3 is CASSSLDSSPNYGYTF. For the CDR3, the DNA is TGTGCCAGCAGTTCGTTAGACAGCTCCCCTAACTATGGCTACACCTTC.

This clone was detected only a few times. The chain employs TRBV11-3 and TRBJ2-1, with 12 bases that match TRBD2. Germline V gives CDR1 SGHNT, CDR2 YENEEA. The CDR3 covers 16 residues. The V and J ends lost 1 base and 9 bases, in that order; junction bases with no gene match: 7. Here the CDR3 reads CASSLASSGRAAEQFF. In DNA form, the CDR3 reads TGTGCCAGCAGCTTAGCGTCTAGCGGGAGGGCCGCTGAGCAGTTCTTC.

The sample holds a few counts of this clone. CDR3 residues: CASSQDRLFSGQGSGYEQYF. The CDR3 region has the DNA TGCGCCAGCAGCCAAGATCGCTTGTTTTCTGGACAGGGATCAGGCTACGAGCAGTACTTC. The chain is built from TRBV4-3 and TRBJ2-7; TRBD1 matches at 8 bases. The CDR3 is 20 amino acids. Germline loops: CDR1 LGHNA, CDR2 YSLEER. V shed 0 bases, J shed 3 bases, and the junction held 19 bases outside the gene matches.

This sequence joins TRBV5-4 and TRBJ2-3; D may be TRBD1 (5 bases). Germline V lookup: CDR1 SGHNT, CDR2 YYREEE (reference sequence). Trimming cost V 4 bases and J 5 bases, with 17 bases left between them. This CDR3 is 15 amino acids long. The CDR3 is CASSGLGVREDTQYF. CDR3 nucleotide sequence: TGTGCCAGCAGCGGGTTAGGGGTCCGTGAAGATACGCAGTATTTT.

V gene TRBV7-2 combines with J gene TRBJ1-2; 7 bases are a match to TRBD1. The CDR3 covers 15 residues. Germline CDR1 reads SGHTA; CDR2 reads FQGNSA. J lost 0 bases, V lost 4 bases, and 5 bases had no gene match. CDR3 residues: CASSSPQGANYGYTF. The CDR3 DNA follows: TGTGCCAGCAGCTCCCCCCAGGGGGCTAACTATGGCTACACCTTC.